This TCR beta chain derives from a study of shared T cell receptors in the human thymus. Trimming stripped 4 bases from V and 6 bases from J, with 13 bases between. The CDR3 loop spans 14 amino acids. Repertoires were generated with immunoSEQ multiplex PCR, while TCRdb's copy carries only in-frame clones and drops some. The sample records around 68,000 clones, roughly 96% being singletons. This clonotype was obtained from a human donor. The specimen sequenced was thymocytes. The chain uses TRBV5-3 and TRBJ2-2, with D tentatively TRBD2 (6 bases). TRBV5-3 falls under the ORF class, with uncertain function. CDR3 sequence: CARSNNTGAGELFF. CDR3 sequence (DNA): TGTGCCAGAAGCAACAACACGGGGGCCGGGGAGCTGTTTTTT.